A single sample gave rise to the 22 T cell receptor beta chains below, sequenced in a study of blood T cell repertoires in COVID-19. Profiled with immunoSEQ multiplex PCR; TCRdb holds only in-frame clones, not every one. The sample lists approximately 70,000 clones, about 86% seen once, with roughly 4.7% in the top ten. The material sequenced was peripheral blood. These receptors originate from a woman aged 60-75 years with acute or convalescent COVID-19.

The genes are TRBV10-1 and TRBJ2-1; 8 nucleotides line up with TRBD1. Germline assignment: CDR1 WNHNN and CDR2 SYGVQD (reference sequence). The CDR3 is 15 residues long. V was clipped by 0 bases and J by 6 bases; unmatched bases: 4. CDR3 in DNA: TGCGCCAGCAGTGAGTCGGGCAGGGGGCTCAATGAGCAGTTCTTC. It encodes CASSESGRGLNEQFF.

The V gene is TRBV3-1 (or the pseudogene TRBV3-2), the J gene TRBJ1-1, with D possibly TRBD1 on 6 matching bases. CDR1 is LGHDT, CDR2 YNNKEL, per germline (reference sequence). V was shortened by 4 bases and J by 5 bases, with 14 bases between the two germline ends. This CDR3 contains 14 residues. CDR3 loop: CASSLSGRGTEAFF. CDR3 nucleotide sequence: TGTGCCAGCAGCCTATCAGGCAGGGGAACTGAAGCTTTCTTT.

The chain carries TRBV6-1 and TRBJ2-2; maybe TRBD2 (5 bases). CDR1 and CDR2 (germline): MNHNS, SASEGT. V lost 1 base and J lost 8, with 5 bases in between. The CDR3 runs 12 residues. In DNA form, the CDR3 reads TGTGCCAGCAGTGAAGGAGGGGGGGAGCTGTTTTTT. It codes for CASSEGGGELFF.

This sequence joins TRBV30 and TRBJ1-3, with 7 bases aligning to TRBD1. The CDR3 spans 17 residues. J was trimmed by 3 bases and V by 1 base; bases with no gene match: 12. Germline V gives CDR1 GTSNPN, CDR2 SVGIG (reference sequence). The DNA for the CDR3 is TGTGCCTGGAGTGCAACAGGGGCAGGCCTCGGTGGAAACACCATATATTTT. Translated, it gives CAWSATGAGLGGNTIYF.

This chain uses TRBV5-1 with TRBJ2-1; D is possibly TRBD1 (5 bases). The CDR3 totals 15 residues. Germline V lookup: CDR1 SGHRS, CDR2 YFSETQ. Trimming stripped 1 base from V and 6 bases from J, with 14 bases between. CDR3 residues: CASSLYGAESNEQFF. DNA for the CDR3: TGCGCCAGCAGCTTGTATGGGGCAGAGAGCAATGAGCAGTTCTTC.

The chain links TRBV2 to TRBJ2-3; tentative D call: TRBD1 (5 bases). Germline V gives CDR1 SNHLY, CDR2 FYNNEI. Trimming shortened V by 4 bases and J by 3 bases, and 11 bases separated the two germline ends. CDR3 length: 14 residues. The CDR3 nucleotides read TGTGCCAGCAGTGTAGGGCAGGGAACAGATACGCAGTATTTT. The encoded protein is CASSVGQGTDTQYF.

This clone has only one observation. The rearrangement joins TRBV10-3 to TRBJ1-1; D gene ambiguous. CDR1 and CDR2 (germline): ENHRY, SYGVKD. This CDR3 contains 13 residues. V gave up 2 bases and J gave up 1 base, with 5 bases separating them. The CDR3 loop reads CAISEPQNTEAFF. The CDR3 DNA is TGTGCCATCAGTGAGCCCCAGAACACTGAAGCTTTCTTT.

The chain combines TRBV5-4 with TRBJ1-6; D call uncertain. The CDR3 length is 16 residues. In germline, CDR1 is SGHNT, CDR2 YYREEE (reference sequence). Trimming removed 0 bases at V and 0 bases at J, with 7 bases between. The CDR3, as DNA: TGTGCCAGCAGCTTGGGTTCGAGCTCCTATAATTCACCCCTCCACTTT. Amino acid sequence: CASSLGSSSYNSPLHF.

The V gene is TRBV5-1, the J gene TRBJ2-7; TRBD1 matches at 11 bases. There are 14 residues in the CDR3. V was clipped by 2 bases and J by 5 bases; unmatched bases: 3. From germline, CDR1 is SGHRS and CDR2 YFSETQ. The CDR3 sequence: CASSFGTGGDEQYF. DNA of the CDR3: TGCGCCAGCAGCTTCGGGACAGGGGGGGACGAGCAGTACTTC.

J is TRBJ2-2 and V is TRBV5-1; 9 positions agree with TRBD2. Germline V lookup: CDR1 SGHRS, CDR2 YFSETQ. The V segment lost 4 bases and the J segment 7 bases; nucleotides outside the gene matches: 11. The CDR3 is 16 amino acids. CDR3 in amino acids: CASSPLAGGPGGELFF. The CDR3, as DNA: TGCGCCAGCAGCCCTCTGGCGGGGGGGCCTGGCGGGGAGCTGTTTTTT.

In DNA, the CDR3 is TGTGCCAGTAAGGCGGGGACGACTGAAGCTTTCTTT. Translated: CASKAGTTEAFF. The chain uses TRBV19 and TRBJ1-1; maybe TRBD1 (5 bases). Deletions cut 7 bases from V and 5 bases from J, with 11 bases between. Per germline, CDR1 LNHDA and CDR2 SQIVND (reference sequence). The CDR3 contains 12 residues.

V usage is TRBV11-2 and J usage is TRBJ1-2; D gene uncertain. Between the trimmed V and J ends, which lost 0 bases and 4 bases, there was a span of 12 bases. This CDR3 contains 15 residues. Germline V gene sequence: CDR1 SGHAT, CDR2 FQNNGV. The CDR3 here is CASSLDPGMGYGYTF. The CDR3 DNA follows: TGTGCCAGCAGCTTAGATCCGGGAATGGGCTATGGCTACACCTTC.

V is TRBV2 and J is TRBJ1-5; D call uncertain. V lost 5 bases and J lost 0, with 8 bases in between. Germline V lookup: CDR1 SNHLY, CDR2 FYNNEI. The CDR3 loop spans 14 amino acids. The CDR3 protein is CASSWSYSNQPQHF. In DNA, the CDR3 is TGTGCCAGCAGTTGGAGTTATAGCAATCAGCCCCAGCATTTT.

This clone occurred once. This chain connects TRBV6-1 to TRBJ1-2; the D is unclear. The CDR3 has 16 amino acids. Trimming shortened V by 2 bases and J by 0 bases, and 13 bases separated the two germline ends. CDR1 and CDR2 from the germline V gene are MNHNS and SASEGT. The CDR3 sequence: CASSEYLRTPNYGYTF. CDR3 nucleotides: TGTGCCAGCAGTGAATATCTTCGGACTCCTAACTATGGCTACACCTTC.

The V and J genes are TRBV19 and TRBJ2-5, with TRBD1 matching 8 bases. Per germline, CDR1 LNHDA and CDR2 SQIVND (reference sequence). The ends lost 5 bases at V and 1 base at J; junction bases unmatched: 6. The CDR3 totals 15 residues. The CDR3 nucleotides are TGTGCCAGTAGTCCCCGAACAGGGGGCCAAGAGACCCAGTACTTC. Translating gives CASSPRTGGQETQYF.

This clone was observed a single time. The chain uses TRBV15 and TRBJ1-2; 7 nucleotides align to TRBD1. Unmatched junction bases numbered 8, after V lost 0 bases and J lost 4 bases. The germline CDR1 and CDR2 sequences are LNHNV and YYDKDF (reference sequence). The CDR3 totals 16 residues. The DNA for the CDR3 is TGTGCCACCAGCAGAGAGACGACAGGGATGGTCTATGGCTACACCTTC. It translates to CATSRETTGMVYGYTF.

This chain connects TRBV6-5 to TRBJ2-7, with D maybe TRBD1 (7 bases). Germline values: CDR1 MNHEY, CDR2 SVGAGI. Trimming left V 4 bases short and J 5 bases short, with 12 bases between. CDR3 length equals 13 residues. Here the CDR3 reads CASSSQGGDEQYF. For the CDR3, the DNA is TGTGCCAGCAGTTCCCAGGGGGGCGACGAGCAGTACTTC.

The CDR3 DNA reads TGTGCCAGCAGGGGACAGGGGGCTGCCGAGACCCAGTACTTC. The encoded protein is CASRGQGAAETQYF. The rearrangement joins TRBV6-5 to TRBJ2-5; 12 nucleotides align to TRBD1. Germline loops: CDR1 MNHEY, CDR2 SVGAGI. The CDR3 consists of 14 residues. Unmatched junction bases numbered 4, after V lost 6 bases and J lost 5 bases.

CDR3 in amino acids: CASSPEDGGQGNYGYTF. In DNA, the CDR3 is TGTGCCAGCAGCCCGGAGGATGGGGGACAGGGTAACTATGGCTACACCTTC. J is TRBJ1-2 and V is TRBV4-2; TRBD1 matches 9 bases. This CDR3 is built from 17 residues. Germline V lookup: CDR1 LGHNA, CDR2 YNFKEQ. V was pared by 4 bases and J by 1 base, with 10 bases of the junction left unmatched.

The rearrangement uses TRBV7-3 and TRBJ1-6; D possibly corresponds to TRBD1 (5 bases). The CDR3 has 15 amino acids. Germline V lookup: CDR1 SGHTA, CDR2 FQGTGA. V shed 0 bases and J shed 8 bases, with 11 bases lying between them. CDR3 DNA sequence: TGTGCCAGCAGCTTAACAGGGGCGACTGATTCACCCCTCCACTTT. This sequence encodes CASSLTGATDSPLHF.

This chain links TRBV7-2 with TRBJ2-1, with D perhaps matching TRBD2 (5 bases). Germline CDR1 and CDR2: SGHTA and FQGNSA. This CDR3 spans 13 amino acids. V gave up 4 bases and J gave up 9 bases, with 13 bases separating them. The CDR3 here is CASSSRGAGEQFF. The CDR3 coding sequence is TGTGCCAGCAGCTCTCGGGGAGCTGGTGAGCAGTTCTTC. The whole variable domain, filled in from reference TRBV7-2 and TRBJ2-1, reads GAGVSQSPSNKVTEKGKDVELRCDPISGHTALYWYRQSLGQGLEFLIYFQGNSAPDKSGLPSDRFSAERTGGSVSTLTIQRTQQEDSAVYLCASSSRGAGEQFFGPGTRLTVL.

This clone turned up a few times. The chain links TRBV5-1 to TRBJ1-6, with 7 bases fitting TRBD1. The trim removed 4 bases at V and 5 bases at J, leaving 9 bases unmatched. Looked up from germline, CDR1 is SGHRS and CDR2 is YFSETQ. CDR3 length equals 16 residues. The CDR3 loop is CASSKQGMLNNSPLHF. The CDR3 DNA is TGCGCCAGCAGCAAACAGGGGATGCTCAATAATTCACCCCTCCACTTT.